The 11 T cell receptor beta chains presented below share a single source sample, sequenced in a study of T cells after yellow fever vaccination (dated 2019 in TCRdb). What this sample's treatment or condition label stands for: live attenuated yellow fever vaccine strain. Library preparation employed 5' RACE. Sequencing took place on an Illumina HiSeq 2500. The public sequencing data were trimmed at Q25 with fastp and processed into clonotypes with MiXCR by TCRdb, which kept only in-frame beta chains. Rows are combined by CDR3 protein, so each entry shows the most common genes and DNA. For this sample there are 200,000 to 300,000 distinct CDR3 sequences; roughly 13% appear just once. Of the sample, 0.4% to 0.65% falls within the top ten clones. The specimen comprised CD4+ T cells sorted from PBMCs, sampled 45 days after the yellow fever booster vaccination. Receptor source: a man in his thirties or forties who received the YFV17D yellow fever vaccine.

This clonotype was detected only once. The V and J genes are TRBV4-3 and TRBJ2-3; 7 bases agree with TRBD2. V gave up 4 bases and J gave up 6 bases; unmatched junction bases: 7. Germline assignment: CDR1 LGHNA and CDR2 YSLEER. CDR3 length: 14 residues. CDR3 sequence reads: CASSPWGGIDTQYF. The CDR3 DNA is TGCGCCAGCAGCCCCTGGGGGGGGATCGATACGCAGTATTTT.

The chain employs TRBV12-3 or TRBV12-4 and TRBJ1-5, with D tentatively TRBD1 (5 bases). Trimming left V 9 bases short and J 1 base short, with 13 bases between. CDR3 length equals 14 residues. The CDR3 protein is CASRKGASNQPQHF. The CDR3 nucleotides are TGTGCCAGTAGAAAAGGGGCCAGCAATCAGCCCCAGCATTTT.

CDR3 DNA: TGCGCCAGCAGCTTGGGTATCGGACAGGGGTCGAATGAGCAGTTCTTC. Amino acids: CASSLGIGQGSNEQFF. J is TRBJ2-1 and V is TRBV5-1; the match to TRBD1 covers 9 bases. CDR1 is SGHRS, CDR2 YFSETQ, per germline. V lost 0 bases to trimming and J lost 7 bases; unmatched junction nucleotides: 8. The CDR3 consists of 16 residues.

This clonotype was seen only a few times. The rearrangement joins TRBV7-2 to TRBJ2-6, with 11 positions matching TRBD1. V shed 5 bases, J shed 2 bases, and the junction held 5 bases outside the gene matches. Germline lookup yields CDR1 SGHTA and CDR2 FQGNSA. The length of the CDR3 is 17 residues. In DNA form, the CDR3 reads TGTGCCAGCAGCCCGGGACAGGGGGTGGCTGGGGCCAACGTCCTGACTTTC. Protein product: CASSPGQGVAGANVLTF.

The chain is built from TRBV28 and TRBJ2-1; 10 bases are a match to TRBD1. The V gene end was trimmed by 5 bases and the J gene end by 9 bases; junction bases not matched to a gene: 4. CDR3 size: 13 residues. Per the germline V gene, CDR1 is MDHEN and CDR2 is SYDVKM. CDR3 in amino acids: CASSPRTGGEQFF. As DNA, the CDR3 is TGTGCCAGCAGTCCCCGGACAGGGGGTGAGCAGTTCTTC.

The rearrangement links TRBV5-1 to TRBJ1-1; maybe TRBD1 (5 bases). The CDR3 is made up of 14 amino acids. CDR1 SGHRS and CDR2 YFSETQ come from the germline V gene. Between the trimmed V and J ends, which lost 2 bases and 3 bases, there was a span of 11 bases. The CDR3 reads CASSFQGQYTEAFF. The CDR3, as DNA: TGCGCCAGCAGCTTTCAGGGCCAGTACACTGAAGCTTTCTTT.

This clonotype was counted only a few times. This chain links TRBV15 with TRBJ2-7; perhaps TRBD1 as D (6 bases). Germline CDR1 is LNHNV and CDR2 is YYDKDF (reference sequence). The V gene lost 0 bases and the J gene lost 7 bases, with 13 bases spanning the gap. There are 14 residues in the CDR3. DNA for the CDR3: TGTGCCACCAGCAGAGACACAGGGTTAGAAGAGCAGTACTTC. Encoded protein: CATSRDTGLEEQYF.

The J gene is TRBJ2-1, the V gene TRBV12-3 or TRBV12-4, with D perhaps given as TRBD1 or TRBD2 (5 bases each). Trimming stripped 6 bases from V and 6 bases from J, with 18 bases between. The CDR3 loop spans 15 amino acids. The DNA for the CDR3 is TGTGCCAGCAGGGGGTCTGGGGGAAGGAGCAATGAGCAGTTCTTC. Its protein product is CASRGSGGRSNEQFF.

The chain has TRBV3-1 and TRBJ1-1, with D possibly being TRBD1 (6 bases). This CDR3 is built from 14 residues. From germline, CDR1 is LGHDT and CDR2 YNNKEL (reference sequence). V lost 4 bases, J lost 4 bases, and 13 bases lay in between. The CDR3 reads CASSPTGLVTEAFF. For the CDR3, the DNA is TGTGCCAGCAGCCCTACAGGGTTAGTCACTGAAGCTTTCTTT.

This clonotype came up a few times. V gene TRBV6-5 combines with J gene TRBJ2-7, with D perhaps TRBD2 (6 bases). The germline gives CDR1 MNHEY, CDR2 SVGAGI. This CDR3 is built from 14 residues. V was clipped by 0 bases and J by 1 base, with 7 bases between them. CDR3 amino acids: CASSYSAGSYEQYF. In DNA form, the CDR3 reads TGTGCCAGCAGTTACTCGGCGGGGTCCTACGAGCAGTACTTC.

The V gene is TRBV20-1, the J gene TRBJ2-5; 8 bases match TRBD2. The CDR3 runs 13 residues. Per the germline V gene, CDR1 is DFQATT and CDR2 is SNEGSKA (reference sequence). With 6 bases clipped from V and 3 bases from J, the junction kept 6 bases outside the gene matches. The DNA for the CDR3 is TGCAGTGCCCAAATCGGGGGGGAAGAGACCCAGTACTTC. Encoded protein: CSAQIGGEETQYF.